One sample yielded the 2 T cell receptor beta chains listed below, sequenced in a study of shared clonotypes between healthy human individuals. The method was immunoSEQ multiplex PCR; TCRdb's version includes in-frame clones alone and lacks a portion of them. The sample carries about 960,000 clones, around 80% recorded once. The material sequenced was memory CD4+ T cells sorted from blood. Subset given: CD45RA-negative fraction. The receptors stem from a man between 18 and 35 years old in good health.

The CDR3 nucleotides read TGTGCCAGCAGTCTTGGACAGCGCAATCAGCCCCAGCATTTT. Translation: CASSLGQRNQPQHF. The rearrangement uses TRBV2 and TRBJ1-5, with D tentatively TRBD1 (6 bases). The V and J ends lost 5 bases and 2 bases respectively, with 10 bases between them. Germline assignment: CDR1 SNHLY and CDR2 FYNNEI. The CDR3 totals 14 residues.

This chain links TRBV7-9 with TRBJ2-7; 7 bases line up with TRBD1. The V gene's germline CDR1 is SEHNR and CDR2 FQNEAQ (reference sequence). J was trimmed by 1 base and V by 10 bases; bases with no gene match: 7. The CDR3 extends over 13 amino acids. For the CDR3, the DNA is TGTGCCACTCTTGAACAGGGGTCCTACGAGCAGTACTTC. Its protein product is CATLEQGSYEQYF. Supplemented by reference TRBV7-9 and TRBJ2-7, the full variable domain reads DTGVSQNPRHKITKRGQNVTFRCDPISEHNRLYWYRQTLGQGPEFLTYFQNEAQLEKSRLLSDRFSAERPKGSFSTLEIQRTEQGDSAMYLCATLEQGSYEQYFGPGTRLTVT.